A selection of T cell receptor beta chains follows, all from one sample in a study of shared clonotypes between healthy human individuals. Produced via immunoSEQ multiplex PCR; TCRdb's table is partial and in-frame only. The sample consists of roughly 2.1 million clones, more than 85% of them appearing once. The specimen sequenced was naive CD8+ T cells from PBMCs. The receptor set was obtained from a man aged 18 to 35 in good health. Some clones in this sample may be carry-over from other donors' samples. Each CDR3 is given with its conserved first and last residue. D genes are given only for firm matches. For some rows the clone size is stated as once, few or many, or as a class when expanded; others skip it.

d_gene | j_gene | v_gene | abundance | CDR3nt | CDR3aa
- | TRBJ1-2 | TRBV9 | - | TGTGCCAGCAGCTGGAGTGGTGGCTACACCTTC | CASSWSGGYTF
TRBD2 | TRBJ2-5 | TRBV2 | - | TGTGCCAGCAGTGAAGCCAGCGGGAGACCAACCCTAGGGACCCAGTACTTC | CASSEASGRPTLGTQYF
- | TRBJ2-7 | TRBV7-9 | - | TGTGCCAGCAGCCCCTTTGAGGGGTACGAGCAGTACTTC | CASSPFEGYEQYF
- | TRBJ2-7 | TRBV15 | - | TGTGCCACCAGCACCTCGGGGCTAGTAGGCGACGAGCAGTACTTC | CATSTSGLVGDEQYF
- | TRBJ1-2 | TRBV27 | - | TGTGCCAGCAGTTTAACAGCTGACTATGGCTACACCTTC | CASSLTADYGYTF
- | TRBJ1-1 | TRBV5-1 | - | TGCGCCAGCAGCGTATTGACAGAGAACACTGAAGCTTTCTTT | CASSVLTENTEAFF
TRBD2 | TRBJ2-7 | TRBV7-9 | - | TGTGCCAGCAGCCCTCCCCGCGGGGGCTACGAGCAGTACTTC | CASSPPRGGYEQYF
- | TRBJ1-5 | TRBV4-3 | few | TGCGCCAGCAGCCAAGATCACAGGAGTCAGCCCCAGCATTTT | CASSQDHRSQPQHF
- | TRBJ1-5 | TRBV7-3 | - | TGTGCCAGCAGCTTAATCTTTATTAAGTTTGGCGATCCTCTCTCCGCCCGTCAGCCCCAGCATTTT | CASSLIFIKFGDPLSARQPQHF
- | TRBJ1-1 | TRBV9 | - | TGTGCCAGCAGCGCTTCTAGGGTTACCTGGCAGGGGAACACTGAAGCTTTCTTT | CASSASRVTWQGNTEAFF
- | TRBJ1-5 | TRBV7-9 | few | TGTGCCAGCAGCCGGGGAGGACTCAATCAGCCCCAGCATTTT | CASSRGGLNQPQHF
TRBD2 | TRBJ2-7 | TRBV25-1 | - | TGTGCCAGCGGACTAGCGGGATATCACTCCTACGAGCAGTACTTC | CASGLAGYHSYEQYF
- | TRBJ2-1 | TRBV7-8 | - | TGTGCCAGCAGCCTGACTAGGACAGCCTACAATGAGCAGTTCTTC | CASSLTRTAYNEQFF
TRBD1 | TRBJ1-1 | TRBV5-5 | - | TGTGCCAGCAGCTTGTACAGGGGGAACACTGAAGCTTTCTTT | CASSLYRGNTEAFF
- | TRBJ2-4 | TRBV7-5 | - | TGTGTCAGAAGCTTAGGGTACAGAAACATTCAGTACTTC | CVRSLGYRNIQYF
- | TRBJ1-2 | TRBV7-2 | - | TGTGCCAGCAGCTTAGGGGACAAAGCAGTCTATGGCTACACCTTC | CASSLGDKAVYGYTF
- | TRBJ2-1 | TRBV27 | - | TGTGCCAGCAGTTTATTTTCCCTCAATGAGCAGTTCTTC | CASSLFSLNEQFF
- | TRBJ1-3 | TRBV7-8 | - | TGTGCCAGCAGCTTAGGAGCGGGACACAACTCTGGAAACACCATATATTTT | CASSLGAGHNSGNTIYF
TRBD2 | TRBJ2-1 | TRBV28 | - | TGTGCCAGCAGTTTCACCGGGACTAGCTCGGGTGAGCAGTTCTTC | CASSFTGTSSGEQFF
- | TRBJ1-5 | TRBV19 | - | TGTGCCAGTACCCAGTTCGGGGACGGGAGCAATCAGCCCCAGCATTTT | CASTQFGDGSNQPQHF
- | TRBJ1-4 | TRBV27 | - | TGTGCCAGCAGCCACGACAGGACCCTAAATGAAAAACTGTTTTTT | CASSHDRTLNEKLFF
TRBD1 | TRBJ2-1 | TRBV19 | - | TGTGCCAGTGGACAGGGGTCAAACTACAATGAGCAGTTCTTC | CASGQGSNYNEQFF
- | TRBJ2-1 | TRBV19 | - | TGTGCCAGTAGTACCCTCTTCGGCGTGAGTGAGCAGTTCTTC | CASSTLFGVSEQFF
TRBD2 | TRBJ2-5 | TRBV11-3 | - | TGTGCCAGCAGCTTAGGGGAGGGGGAGACCCAGTACTTC | CASSLGEGETQYF
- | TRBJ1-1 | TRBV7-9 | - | TGTGCCAGCACCCATCCCCGGGGGGGTGAAGCTTTCTTT | CASTHPRGGEAFF
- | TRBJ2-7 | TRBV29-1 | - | TGCAGCGTTGCCGACAGAAACTCCTACGAGCAGTACTTC | CSVADRNSYEQYF
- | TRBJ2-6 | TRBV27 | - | TGTGCCAGCAGCCGTGAGTATTCGGAGGGACCCAGTACCCCCAGAGTCCTGACTTTC | CASSREYSEGPSTPRVLTF
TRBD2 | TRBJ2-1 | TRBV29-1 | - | TGCAGCGTGCCCTTACTAGCGGGATTCGACAATGAGCAGTTCTTC | CSVPLLAGFDNEQFF
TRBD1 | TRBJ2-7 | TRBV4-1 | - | TGCGCCAGCAGCCATCCGGGACAGGGCCTCTACGAGCAGTACTTC | CASSHPGQGLYEQYF
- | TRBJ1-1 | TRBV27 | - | TGTGCCAGCAGTACCGCCCCGGTAATCACTGAAGCTTTCTTT | CASSTAPVITEAFF
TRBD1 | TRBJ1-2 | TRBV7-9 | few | TGTGCCAGCAGCTTGGGACAGGGACCCTATGGCTACACCTTC | CASSLGQGPYGYTF
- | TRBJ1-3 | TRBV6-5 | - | TGTGCCAGCAGTTCCTCTATCGGCTCTGGAAACACCATATATTTT | CASSSSIGSGNTIYF
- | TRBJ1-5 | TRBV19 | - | TGTGCCAGTCAAGTTCTCCGGGACGGTCCTCCCCAGCCCCAGCATTTT | CASQVLRDGPPQPQHF
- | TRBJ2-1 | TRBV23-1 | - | TGCGCCAGCAGTCAAACTAATGGGGTCGAATACAATGAGCAGTTCTTC | CASSQTNGVEYNEQFF
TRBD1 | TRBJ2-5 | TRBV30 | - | TGTGCCTGGAGAAACAGGGGGCCCGGAGAGACCCAGTACTTC | CAWRNRGPGETQYF
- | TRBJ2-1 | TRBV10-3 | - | TGTGCCATCAGTGAGGTACAGGTAGACACGAATGAGCAGTTCTTC | CAISEVQVDTNEQFF
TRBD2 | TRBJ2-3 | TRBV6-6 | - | TGTGCCAGCACCCAATGGGCGGGAGGAGGCTTTACGCAGTATTTT | CASTQWAGGGFTQYF
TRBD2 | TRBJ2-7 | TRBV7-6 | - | TGTGCCAGCAGCCTCGGGACTAGCGGGATTTACGAGCAGTACTTC | CASSLGTSGIYEQYF
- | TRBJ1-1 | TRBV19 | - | TGTGCCAGTAGTATCTTTTGGGGGGCTGAAGCTTTCTTT | CASSIFWGAEAFF
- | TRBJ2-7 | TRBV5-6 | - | TGTGCCAGCAGCGCATTGTCCTACGAGCAGTACTTC | CASSALSYEQYF
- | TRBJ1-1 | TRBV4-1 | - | TGCGCCAGCAGCCCGGCCGGGGATCTGAACACTGAAGCTTTCTTT | CASSPAGDLNTEAFF
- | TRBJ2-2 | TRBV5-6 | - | TGTGCCAGCAGCTTGGGTCACCCCTTAGCCGGGGAGCTGTTTTTT | CASSLGHPLAGELFF
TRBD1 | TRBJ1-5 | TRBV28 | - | TGTGCCAGCAGTTTGTCGACAGGGGGGAGCAATCAGCCCCAGCATTTT | CASSLSTGGSNQPQHF
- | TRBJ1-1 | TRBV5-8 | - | TGTGCCAGCAGCCCTGGGGAAGACAGGACGCTTGAGGCTTTCTTT | CASSPGEDRTLEAFF
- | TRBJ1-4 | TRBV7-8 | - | TGTGCCAGCAGCTTAGCCACAGGGACTGATGAAAAACTGTTTTTT | CASSLATGTDEKLFF
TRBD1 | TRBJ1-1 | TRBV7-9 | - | TGTGCCAGCAGCTTAGACGCTAACAGGGGTCACACTGAAGCTTTCTTT | CASSLDANRGHTEAFF
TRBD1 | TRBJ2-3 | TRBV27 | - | TGTGCCAGCGGAAGACGACAGGGAAATAGCACAGATACGCAGTATTTT | CASGRRQGNSTDTQYF
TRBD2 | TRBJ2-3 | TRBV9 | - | TGTGCCAGCAGCGCTGGGACTAGCCGCCGGTACACAGATACGCAGTATTTT | CASSAGTSRRYTDTQYF
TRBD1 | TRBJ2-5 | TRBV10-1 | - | TGCGCCAGCCGATTCGCCTCCCGGGACAGGAAGCAAGAGACCCAGTACTTC | CASRFASRDRKQETQYF
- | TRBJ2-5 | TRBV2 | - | TGTGCCAGCACGGCGCAGGATCAAGAGACCCAGTACTTC | CASTAQDQETQYF
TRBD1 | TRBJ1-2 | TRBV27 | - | TGTGCCAGCAGTTTATCCTGGACAGGGGGCAATGGCTACACCTTC | CASSLSWTGGNGYTF
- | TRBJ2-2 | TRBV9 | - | TGTGCCAGCAATCGGAAGGGTACGAACACCGGGGAGCTGTTTTTT | CASNRKGTNTGELFF
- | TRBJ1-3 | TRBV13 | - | TGTGCCAGCAGCTTTGAAGGGGTCGGAAACACCATATATTTT | CASSFEGVGNTIYF